These 22 T cell receptor beta chains share one sample of origin, sequenced in a study of control samples from healthy donors and cancer patients. The protocol was immunoSEQ multiplex PCR, while the TCRdb copy is restricted to in-frame clones and leaves out a portion. The sample has some 150,000 clones; around 94% are singletons. The specimen sequenced was PBMCs. The receptor set was obtained from a man aged 55 to 70 with colorectal cancer.

This chain joins TRBV11-2 and TRBJ2-7; D not resolved. Trimming stripped 3 bases from V and 3 bases from J, with 15 bases between. This CDR3 contains 15 residues. CDR1 is SGHAT, CDR2 FQNNGV, per germline. This CDR3 reads CASSLEDYSGYEQYF. The DNA for the CDR3 is TGTGCCAGCAGCTTGGAAGATTATAGTGGCTACGAGCAGTACTTC.

This chain joins TRBV5-1 and TRBJ1-6; 8 nucleotides align to TRBD1. Germline V CDR1 and CDR2: SGHRS, YFSETQ. The CDR3 is made up of 15 amino acids. The V segment lost 0 bases and the J segment 10 bases; nucleotides outside the gene matches: 6. The CDR3: CASSLGGQVSSPLHF. The CDR3, as DNA: TGCGCCAGCAGCTTGGGGGGACAGGTCTCCTCACCCCTCCACTTT.

The rearrangement uses TRBV19 and TRBJ2-2; 9 bases agree with TRBD2. J gave up 6 bases and V 5 bases, and 10 bases lay outside the gene matches. CDR1 LNHDA and CDR2 SQIVND come from the germline V gene (reference sequence). The length of the CDR3 is 16 residues. CDR3 nucleotides: TGTGCCAGTAGTGCCGCGGGGGGGCCTATCGCCGGGGAGCTGTTTTTT. Translating it yields CASSAAGGPIAGELFF.

The V call is TRBV7-8, the J call TRBJ1-1; D unclear. The CDR3 spans 14 residues. Looked up from germline, CDR1 is SGHVS and CDR2 is FQNEAQ. Trimming removed 3 bases at V and 1 base at J, with 9 bases between. The CDR3 loop is CASSFPITNTEAFF. As DNA, the CDR3 is TGTGCCAGCAGCTTTCCGATAACGAACACTGAAGCTTTCTTT.

The chain uses TRBV15 and TRBJ1-1; D is ambiguous. CDR3 length equals 15 residues. Trimming cost V 0 bases and J 5 bases, with 13 bases left between them. CDR1 and CDR2 (germline): LNHNV, YYDKDF (reference sequence). The CDR3 DNA reads TGTGCCACCAGCAGAGATGGGCTTTCTGGGACTGAAGCTTTCTTT. Translation: CATSRDGLSGTEAFF.

In this sample, this clone turned up once. This rearrangement joins TRBV5-1 to TRBJ1-2, with TRBD1 as a possible D gene (6 bases). The CDR3 runs to 14 residues. V was shortened by 4 bases and J by 4 bases, with 14 bases between the two germline ends. CDR1 and CDR2 from the germline V gene are SGHRS and YFSETQ. CDR3 protein: CASSVGTTSYGYTF. The DNA of the CDR3 is TGCGCCAGCAGCGTCGGGACAACCTCCTATGGCTACACCTTC. The complete variable domain, with remaining parts taken from reference TRBV5-1 and TRBJ1-2, reads KAGVTQTPRYLIKTRGQQVTLSCSPISGHRSVSWYQQTPGQGLQFLFEYFSETQRNKGNFPGRFSGRQFSNSRSEMNVSTLELGDSALYLCASSVGTTSYGYTFGSGTRLTVV.

The chain carries TRBV27 and TRBJ1-2; D not certain. The CDR3 totals 15 residues. Trimming took 0 bases from V and 4 from J, leaving 12 bases between them. Germline V gives CDR1 MNHEY, CDR2 SMNVEV (reference sequence). CDR3: CASSLSKEVGYGYTF. Here the CDR3 DNA reads TGTGCCAGCAGTTTATCGAAGGAAGTGGGCTATGGCTACACCTTC.

V and J are TRBV28 and TRBJ1-1; D not certain. Trimming removed 2 bases from V and 5 bases from J, with 6 bases in between. There are 12 residues in the CDR3. CDR1 is MDHEN and CDR2 is SYDVKM in the germline V gene. CDR3 amino acids: CASSLRRTEAFF. The DNA for the CDR3 is TGTGCCAGCAGTTTAAGGCGGACTGAAGCTTTCTTT.

This clone was recorded once. V and J are TRBV7-9 and TRBJ2-1, with TRBD1 matching 11 bases. This CDR3 is built from 18 residues. J lost 2 bases, V lost 0 bases, and 6 bases had no gene match. The germline CDR1 and CDR2 sequences are SEHNR and FQNEAQ (reference sequence). As DNA, the CDR3 is TGTGCCAGCAGCTTAGCGCAAGGACAGGGGGCAACCTACAATGAGCAGTTCTTC. Amino acids: CASSLAQGQGATYNEQFF.

The chain combines TRBV7-2 with TRBJ2-5; D gene ambiguous. V was clipped by 4 bases and J by 4 bases, with 10 bases between them. The length of the CDR3 is 13 residues. Germline CDR1 and CDR2: SGHTA and FQGNSA. CDR3 nucleotide sequence: TGTGCCAGCAGCTCAGACACCCGAGAGACCCAGTACTTC. This codes for CASSSDTRETQYF.

The chain links TRBV3-1 (or the pseudogene TRBV3-2) to TRBJ2-6; 12 bases map to TRBD1. Germline values: CDR1 LGHDT, CDR2 YNNKEL (reference sequence). This CDR3 is built from 21 residues. Trimming took 0 bases from V and 4 from J; bases not matched to a gene: 13. CDR3 bases: TGTGCCAGCAGCCAAGATTCTCCCAGGGACAGGGGGCGATCAGGGGCCAACGTCCTGACTTTC. It yields the protein CASSQDSPRDRGRSGANVLTF.

V gene TRBV6-2 or TRBV6-3 combines with J gene TRBJ1-2; no clear D gene. The CDR3 covers 13 residues. V was clipped by 5 bases and J by 3 bases, with 10 bases between them. Germline CDR1 and CDR2: MNHEY and SVGEGT. The DNA for the CDR3 is TGTGCCAGCAGTGGACCGACTTACTATGGCTACACCTTC. It encodes CASSGPTYYGYTF.

The chain carries TRBV6-5 and TRBJ1-5; D remains unclear. The CDR3 is 14 amino acids. Trimming pared 5 bases from V and 7 bases from J, leaving 15 bases between. CDR1 MNHEY and CDR2 SVGAGI come from the germline V gene. The CDR3 DNA reads as TGTGCCAGCAGTCACCGAAGGGAGGGACAGCCCCAGCATTTT. Translation gives CASSHRREGQPQHF.

The CDR3 spells CASSPSRAGGADTEAFF. CDR3 nucleotide sequence: TGCGCCAGCAGCCCGTCTCGGGCAGGGGGCGCGGACACTGAAGCTTTCTTT. The gene calls are TRBV5-1 and TRBJ1-1, with 8 bases identical to TRBD1. This CDR3 comprises 17 residues. Germline lookup yields CDR1 SGHRS and CDR2 YFSETQ. Losses at the gene ends were 4 bases for V and 3 bases for J; bases not matched to a gene: 14.

The chain joins TRBV6-1 to TRBJ2-7; D is perhaps TRBD2 (6 bases). V was clipped by 0 bases and J by 2 bases, with 11 bases between them. From germline, CDR1 is MNHNS and CDR2 SASEGT. CDR3 length: 15 amino acids. This CDR3 reads CASSEAWRGTYEQYF. The CDR3 DNA reads TGTGCCAGCAGTGAAGCGTGGAGGGGAACCTACGAGCAGTACTTC.

This chain connects TRBV5-1 to TRBJ2-7; 10 bases fit TRBD1. The CDR3 contains 15 residues. Trimming took 4 bases from V and 5 from J; bases not matched to a gene: 9. Germline CDR1 reads SGHRS; CDR2 reads YFSETQ. The CDR3 nucleotides read TGCGCCAGCAGCCCCCCGGGACAGGGGTATGACGAGCAGTACTTC. Translated: CASSPPGQGYDEQYF.

The chain joins TRBV5-6 to TRBJ2-3; weak D call: TRBD2 (7 bases). Germline V gene lookup returns CDR1 SGHDT and CDR2 YYEEEE. Trimming removed 3 bases at V and 2 bases at J, with 13 bases between. The CDR3 spans 15 residues. As DNA, the CDR3 is TGTGCCAGCAGCTGGGAGGGGGTGCTCACAGATACGCAGTATTTT. Its protein product is CASSWEGVLTDTQYF.

V gene TRBV5-1 combines with J gene TRBJ1-2; tentatively, D is TRBD1 (5 bases). CDR3 length: 17 residues. V lost 0 bases and J lost 1, with 16 bases in between. Germline CDR1 and CDR2: SGHRS and YFSETQ. CDR3 nucleotide sequence: TGCGCCAGCAGCTTGGACGGGACCTGGGGGGGTAACTATGGCTACACCTTC. Its translation: CASSLDGTWGGNYGYTF.

The V and J genes are TRBV2 and TRBJ2-2; no clear D gene. Germline V gene data show CDR1 as SNHLY and CDR2 as FYNNEI. The CDR3 loop spans 15 amino acids. V shed 7 bases and J shed 0 bases, with 12 bases lying between them. The CDR3, as DNA: TGTGCCAGCAACCCCCAGGCGTCGAACACCGGGGAGCTGTTTTTT. Translating gives CASNPQASNTGELFF.

The gene calls are TRBV15 and TRBJ2-5, with 8 bases matching TRBD1. Germline assignment: CDR1 LNHNV and CDR2 YYDKDF (reference sequence). The CDR3 runs 13 residues. Trimming cost V 6 bases and J 1 base; bases outside gene matches: 1. The CDR3 loop is CATSTGGQETQYF. DNA of the CDR3: TGTGCCACCAGTACAGGGGGCCAAGAGACCCAGTACTTC.

The chain is built from TRBV5-1 and TRBJ2-7; tentatively, D is TRBD1 (6 bases). This CDR3 contains 13 residues. V lost 5 bases, J lost 3 bases, and 12 bases lay in between. In germline, CDR1 is SGHRS, CDR2 YFSETQ. CDR3 region: CASSWDIDYEQYF. The CDR3 coding sequence is TGCGCCAGCAGTTGGGACATCGACTACGAGCAGTACTTC.

V is TRBV5-1 and J is TRBJ2-7; TRBD1 agrees at 9 bases. V trimming: 4 bases; J trimming: 5 bases; junction bases outside the gene matches: 7. The CDR3 contains 14 residues. From germline, CDR1 is SGHRS and CDR2 YFSETQ. CDR3 DNA: TGCGCCAGCAGCCTTACCCGGACAGGGGACGAGCAGTACTTC. Translated: CASSLTRTGDEQYF.